This T cell receptor beta chain appears in the sequencing data of a study of T cell repertoires in cytomegalovirus infection. Study summary: Indicated by public TCR beta signatures were CMV infection and matching HLA type.

The CDR3 runs to 13 residues. V lost 0 bases and J lost 2, with 4 bases in between. The germline V gene has CDR1 LNHNV and CDR2 YYDKDF (reference sequence). Via MiXCR, TCRdb re-called the reads, giving one row per CDR3 protein. Of about 46,000 distinct CDR3 sequences in the sample, 20% were seen once. This clonotype has just one count. The antigen remains undetermined. The sequence was obtained from a human donor in good health (CMV status not recorded). Some clones in this sample may be carry-over from other donors' samples. V usage is TRBV15 and J usage is TRBJ1-2; D is unresolved. The sequenced sample consisted of PBMCs, sequenced either directly or after in vitro stimulation (not recorded which). The CDR3 DNA is TGTGCCACCAGCAGAGATCGCAACTATGGCTACACCTTC. It yields the protein CATSRDRNYGYTF.